Detailed here is one T cell receptor beta chain. Its antigen is not known. CD4+ cells yielded CD45RA+ naive and CD45RA-negative memory subsets. CDR3 length equals 16 residues. V was shortened by 4 bases and J by 3 bases, with 18 bases between the two germline ends. Germline lookup yields CDR1 KGHSH and CDR2 LQKENI. Each subset's genomic DNA was split evenly across several immunoSEQ plates. Only in-frame clones appear in the TCRdb table, and some are missing; sequencing was by immunoSEQ multiplex PCR. The sample records 2 million to 2.5 million clones, approximately 94% being singletons. This specimen belongs to a study of shared clonotypes between healthy human individuals. Study details: A donor's plate count was three for CD4 naive and three for CD4 memory; CD8 naive had two and CD8 memory one.

Study-wide points: Non-shared clonotypes had lower generation probabilities than clonotypes shared by all four sorted-subset donors.

What was sequenced was naive CD4+ T cells sorted from blood. Subset given: CD45RA+ positively selected. The V call is TRBV18, the J call TRBJ2-5; TRBD1 might be the D (5 bases). The clonotype originates from a man aged 18 to 30 in good health. The CDR3 protein is CASSRQTAVLEETQYF. In nucleotides, the CDR3 is TGTGCCAGCTCACGGCAGACAGCAGTTTTAGAAGAGACCCAGTACTTC.